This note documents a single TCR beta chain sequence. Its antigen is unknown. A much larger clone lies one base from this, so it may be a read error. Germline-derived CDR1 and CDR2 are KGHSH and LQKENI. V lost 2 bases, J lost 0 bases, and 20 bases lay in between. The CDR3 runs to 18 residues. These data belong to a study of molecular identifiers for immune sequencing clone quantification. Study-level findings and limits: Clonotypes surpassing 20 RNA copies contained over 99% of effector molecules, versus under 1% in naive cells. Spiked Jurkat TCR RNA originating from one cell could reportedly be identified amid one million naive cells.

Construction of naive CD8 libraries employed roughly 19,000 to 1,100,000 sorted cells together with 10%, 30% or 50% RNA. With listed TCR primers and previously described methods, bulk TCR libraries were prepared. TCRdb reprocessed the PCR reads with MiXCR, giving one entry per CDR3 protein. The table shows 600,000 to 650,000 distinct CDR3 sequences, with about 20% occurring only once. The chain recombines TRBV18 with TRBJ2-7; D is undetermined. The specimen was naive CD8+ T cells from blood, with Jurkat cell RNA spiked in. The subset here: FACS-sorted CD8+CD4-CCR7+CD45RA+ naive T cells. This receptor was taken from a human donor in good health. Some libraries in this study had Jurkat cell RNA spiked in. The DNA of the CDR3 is TGTGCCAGCTCACCAGCAAGTTTTCAGTCTAGATGCTCCTACGAGCAGTACTTC. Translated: CASSPASFQSRCSYEQYF.